The clone carrying this TCR beta chain was counted only a few times. The antigen remains unidentified. The germline gene is not matched at one end of the junction; a read error may be the cause. Generation of TCR beta libraries employed quantitative 5'-RACE incorporating molecular barcodes. TCRdb used MiXCR to reprocess the 5' RACE reads, holding one entry per CDR3 protein. There are fewer than 500,000 distinct CDR3 sequences in the sample; approximately 20% occur only once, and roughly a sixth lies in the top ten. The length of the CDR3 is 12 residues. Germline CDR1 and CDR2: SQVTM and ANQGSEA. This sample was taken from a study of CD8 T cells in ankylosing spondylitis. Whole-study results and caveats: Roughly eight highly homologous variants formed a TCR beta motif that appeared characteristic of ankylosing spondylitis blood.

Sequencing used blood, either unsorted or a sorted T cell fraction (not recorded which). The genes are TRBV29-1 and TRBJ1-1, with 7 bases lining up with TRBD1. This receptor was obtained from a male donor with ankylosing spondylitis. DNA of the CDR3: TGCAGCGGGAGGGACAGTTGGACTGAAGTTTTCTTT. It encodes CSGRDSWTEVFF.